This T cell receptor beta chain was identified during a study of shared clonotypes between healthy human individuals. Study-level information: CD8 memory received one plate per donor, CD8 naive two, CD4 memory three and CD4 naive three.

Memory CD4+ cells were the fraction left after CD45RA+ naive selection. V shed 3 bases and J shed 3 bases, with 12 bases lying between them. Germline lookup yields CDR1 GTSNPN and CDR2 SVGIG (reference sequence). The length of the CDR3 is 14 residues. TCRdb's copy holds only in-frame clones and misses some; the assay was immunoSEQ multiplex PCR. The sample shows over 2 million clones, less than 95% of them seen only once. Concerning this clone itself: Its antigen is as yet unknown.

Overall study findings and caveats: The authors expected sequencing depth to affect clonotype sharing among donors.

Sequenced input: naive CD4+ T cells from PBMCs. As for subset: CD45RA+ positively selected. The TCR originated in a man between 18 and 29 years old in good health. Some clones in this sample may be carry-over from other donors' samples. The V call is TRBV30, the J call TRBJ2-1; tentatively, D is TRBD1 or TRBD2 (5 bases each). The CDR3 DNA reads as TGTGCCTGGAGCCGGGGCGGTTTCTACAATGAGCAGTTCTTC. Translation: CAWSRGGFYNEQFF.